Included here is one TCR beta chain sequence, with context. Its antigen is still unknown. The CDR3 loop spans 14 amino acids. With 8 bases removed from V and 1 base from J, the gap between germline ends came to 14 bases. The germline V gene has CDR1 SNHLY and CDR2 FYNNEI. Patients having uncontrolled infection, another autoimmune disease, pregnancy or lactation were not included. Clinical symptoms, serum thyroxine, TRAb, thyroid ultrasound and orbital computed tomography informed diagnoses. TCR beta CDR3 sequences were amplified from RNA transcripts. The primer set for the first-round RT-PCR of the TCR CDR3 was HTBI. One entry per CDR3 protein results from TCRdb running MiXCR on the multiplex PCR reads. The repertoire has 500,000 to 800,000 distinct CDR3 sequences, nearly 45% of them found once; the top ten carry under 8.5%. These data belong to a study of T cells in Graves' hyperthyroidism and ophthalmopathy. Whole-study results and caveats: Ophthalmopathy was model-predicted a median around seven months pre-onset. In the analysis, a 13 V-J model separated ophthalmopathy from stable hyperthyroidism.

The genes are TRBV2 and TRBJ1-2; D perhaps matches TRBD1 (5 bases). The TCR originated in an adult man with Graves' disease, either hyperthyroidism or ophthalmopathy (not recorded which). The sequenced sample was peripheral blood or thyroid tissue (not recorded which). This chain's CDR3 is CASGGGGDNYGYTF. The CDR3 DNA follows: TGTGCCAGCGGGGGAGGAGGGGATAACTATGGCTACACCTTC.